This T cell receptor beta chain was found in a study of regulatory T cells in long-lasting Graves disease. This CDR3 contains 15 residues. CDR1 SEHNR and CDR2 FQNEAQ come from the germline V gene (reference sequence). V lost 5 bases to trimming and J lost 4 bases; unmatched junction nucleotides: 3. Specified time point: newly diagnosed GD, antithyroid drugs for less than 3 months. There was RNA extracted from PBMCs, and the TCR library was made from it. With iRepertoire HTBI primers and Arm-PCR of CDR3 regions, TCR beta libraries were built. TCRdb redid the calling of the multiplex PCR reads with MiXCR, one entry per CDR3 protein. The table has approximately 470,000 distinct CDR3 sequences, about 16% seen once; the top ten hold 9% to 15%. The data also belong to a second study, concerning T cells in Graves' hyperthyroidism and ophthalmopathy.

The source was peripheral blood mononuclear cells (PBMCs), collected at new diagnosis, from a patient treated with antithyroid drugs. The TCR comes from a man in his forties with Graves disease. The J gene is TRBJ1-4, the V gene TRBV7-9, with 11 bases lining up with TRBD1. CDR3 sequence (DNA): TGTGCCAGCAGCCCGGACAGGGGGCGTAATGAAAAACTGTTTTTT. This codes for CASSPDRGRNEKLFF.